A single sample gave rise to the 6 T cell receptor beta chains below, sequenced in a study of blood T cell repertoires in COVID-19. The data were produced by immunoSEQ multiplex PCR, yet TCRdb's version contains in-frame clones alone and is incomplete. The sample has 95,000 to 110,000 clones, around four fifths seen once. The source material was peripheral blood. Receptors were obtained from a man between 70 and 80 years old with acute or convalescent COVID-19.

The chain joins TRBV5-1 to TRBJ1-1; a weak D match, TRBD1 (6 bases). The V end was cut by 4 bases, the J end by 6 bases, with 16 bases between. This CDR3 has 14 residues. CDR1 SGHRS and CDR2 YFSETQ come from the germline V gene. CDR3 residues: CASSLSTGFAEAFF. Here the CDR3 DNA reads TGCGCCAGCAGCCTTAGCACAGGGTTCGCTGAAGCTTTCTTT.

The chain is built from TRBV19 and TRBJ2-1, with D tentatively TRBD2 (6 bases). Trimming removed 10 bases from V and 4 bases from J, with 20 bases in between. The CDR3 spans 15 residues. Germline V gives CDR1 LNHDA, CDR2 SQIVND (reference sequence). The CDR3 protein is CATSTGTESYNEQFF. Written as DNA, the CDR3 is TGTGCCACTTCGACCGGGACTGAAAGTTACAATGAGCAGTTCTTC.

The J gene is TRBJ1-5, the V gene TRBV6-1, with D possibly matching TRBD1 (6 bases). Germline lookup yields CDR1 MNHNS and CDR2 SASEGT. Trimming removed 2 bases at V and 0 bases at J, with 17 bases between. The CDR3 totals 18 residues. The CDR3 here is CASSELTAGTISNQPQHF. The CDR3 DNA reads TGTGCCAGCAGTGAATTGACTGCCGGGACAATTAGCAATCAGCCCCAGCATTTT.

This chain links TRBV9 with TRBJ1-1; no reliable D call. The CDR3 sequence is 16 residues long. Trimming stripped 2 bases from V and 0 bases from J, with 14 bases between. Per germline, CDR1 SGDLS and CDR2 YYNGEE. The CDR3 nucleotides read TGTGCCAGCAGCGTTTCTCGGACGGGGATGAACACTGAAGCTTTCTTT. Translation: CASSVSRTGMNTEAFF.

The chain recombines TRBV7-2 with TRBJ2-3, with D perhaps matching TRBD2 (6 bases). CDR1 SGHTA and CDR2 FQGNSA come from the germline V gene. The germline V and J ends were trimmed by 3 bases and 5 bases, with 21 bases remaining between them. The CDR3 is made up of 17 amino acids. CDR3 loop: CASSFSLARHGGDTQYF. CDR3 sequence (DNA): TGTGCCAGCAGCTTCTCGCTAGCGCGGCATGGGGGAGATACGCAGTATTTT. Looking up the rest from reference TRBV7-2 and TRBJ2-3 gives the full variable domain: GAGVSQSPSNKVTEKGKDVELRCDPISGHTALYWYRQSLGQGLEFLIYFQGNSAPDKSGLPSDRFSAERTGGSVSTLTIQRTQQEDSAVYLCASSFSLARHGGDTQYFGPGTRLTVL.

This clone was recorded only once. The chain couples TRBV5-1 to TRBJ1-4; 8 nucleotides line up with TRBD1. The CDR3 length is 21 residues. Germline loops: CDR1 SGHRS, CDR2 YFSETQ. Germline trimming cut 1 base from V and 6 bases from J; bases unmatched to any gene: 23. The CDR3 is CASSLSGQGALTRTGHEKLFF. CDR3 coding DNA: TGCGCCAGCAGCTTGTCGGGCCAGGGGGCGCTTACCCGGACAGGCCATGAAAAACTGTTTTTT.